This is a list of T cell receptor beta chains from one sample in a study of T cell responses to AZD1222 COVID-19 vaccine. Sequenced by immunoSEQ multiplex PCR; TCRdb stores in-frame clones only, minus some. The sample contains 95,000 to 150,000 clones, about 90% of which appear only once. Sequences were derived from peripheral blood, sampled 28 days after the second AZD1222 dose. The receptor set was obtained from an adult who received the AZD1222 COVID-19 vaccine. CDR3s include the opening cysteine and the closing phenylalanine or tryptophan. A D gene is named only where the DNA matches it firmly. Where a row states a size, it is once, few, many or the class of an expanded clone; other rows omit it.

size: -
D: TRBD1
V: TRBV28
J: TRBJ2-3
DNA: TGTGCCAGCAGCCGCCGGACAGGGGGCACAGATACGCAGTATTTT
CDR3: CASSRRTGGTDTQYF

size: few
D: -
V: TRBV5-6
J: TRBJ1-2
DNA: TGTGCCAGCAGCCCAACTAGTTTGCTTGGCTACACCTTC
CDR3: CASSPTSLLGYTF

size: -
D: -
V: TRBV5-1
J: TRBJ2-1
DNA: TGCGCCAGCAGCCGGGGCCCCCTGGATGAGCAGTTCTTC
CDR3: CASSRGPLDEQFF

size: -
D: -
V: TRBV3-1/TRBV3-2
J: TRBJ1-2
DNA: TGTGCCAGCAGCCCCTCCGGAGGGACCTACTATGGCTACACCTTC
CDR3: CASSPSGGTYYGYTF

size: -
D: -
V: TRBV18
J: TRBJ2-2
DNA: TGTGCCAGCTCTACAGGGACCGGGGAGCTGTTTTTT
CDR3: CASSTGTGELFF

size: -
D: -
V: TRBV7-2
J: TRBJ1-1
DNA: TGTGCCAGCAGCCCCCAGCTGGCCAGATTGAACACTGAAGCTTTCTTT
CDR3: CASSPQLARLNTEAFF

size: -
D: -
V: TRBV11-2
J: TRBJ2-7
DNA: TGTGCCAGCAGCTTGCAATTGGGGCGGGACGAGCAGTACTTC
CDR3: CASSLQLGRDEQYF

size: few
D: TRBD1
V: TRBV7-2
J: TRBJ2-5
DNA: TGTGCCAGCAGCTTAGTTACGGACAGGGCAGAGACCCAGTACTTC
CDR3: CASSLVTDRAETQYF

size: -
D: -
V: TRBV5-4
J: TRBJ1-2
DNA: TGTGCCAGCAGCTTGGAGGAGTCCTATGGCTACACCTTC
CDR3: CASSLEESYGYTF

size: -
D: TRBD1
V: TRBV3-1/TRBV3-2
J: TRBJ2-7
DNA: TGTGCCAGCAGCATAACAGGGGTGTCCTACGAGCAGTACTTC
CDR3: CASSITGVSYEQYF

size: -
D: -
V: TRBV18
J: TRBJ2-7
DNA: TGTGCCAGCTCACCCTCCCAGGGGTACGAGCAGTACTTC
CDR3: CASSPSQGYEQYF

size: -
D: -
V: TRBV6-5
J: TRBJ2-3
DNA: TGTGCCAGCAGTTCTCAGACAGTAAGCACAGATACGCAGTATTTT
CDR3: CASSSQTVSTDTQYF

size: -
D: -
V: TRBV7-2
J: TRBJ1-3
DNA: TGTGCCAGCAGCTTAGAGGGGGGGGATCCTGGAAACACCATATATTTT
CDR3: CASSLEGGDPGNTIYF

size: -
D: TRBD1
V: TRBV6-5
J: TRBJ2-3
DNA: TGTGCCAGCAGTTTAACCGGGACAGGTGCCCAAGATACGCAGTATTTT
CDR3: CASSLTGTGAQDTQYF

size: -
D: TRBD1
V: TRBV11-2
J: TRBJ1-6
DNA: TGTGCCAGCAGCTGGACGACAGGGAATAATTCACCCCTCCACTTT
CDR3: CASSWTTGNNSPLHF

size: once
D: TRBD1
V: TRBV2
J: TRBJ2-5
DNA: TGTGCCAGCTGGGGTTACAGGGGACAAGAGACCCAGTACTTC
CDR3: CASWGYRGQETQYF

size: -
D: TRBD1
V: TRBV18
J: TRBJ1-1
DNA: TGTGCCAGCTCACCCCCGGGACAGGCAAACACTGAAGCTTTCTTT
CDR3: CASSPPGQANTEAFF

size: -
D: -
V: TRBV15
J: TRBJ2-7
DNA: TGTGCCACCAGCAGAGATACACACGAGCAGTACTTC
CDR3: CATSRDTHEQYF

size: -
D: TRBD1
V: TRBV28
J: TRBJ1-2
DNA: TGTGCCAGCAGCCTCGGGACAGGGGTCTATGGCTACACCTTC
CDR3: CASSLGTGVYGYTF

size: -
D: TRBD2
V: TRBV6-6
J: TRBJ2-7
DNA: TGTGCCAGCAGGGGAGCGGGATTCACCTACGAGCAGTACTTC
CDR3: CASRGAGFTYEQYF

size: -
D: -
V: TRBV25-1
J: TRBJ2-1
DNA: TGTGCCAGCAGTGAATTCGACAGAAACTCCTACAATGAGCAGTTCTTC
CDR3: CASSEFDRNSYNEQFF

size: -
D: -
V: TRBV11-2
J: TRBJ2-3
DNA: TGTGCCAGCAGCTTCCGAGGACTTTCCGGGAATTCAGATACGCAGTATTTT
CDR3: CASSFRGLSGNSDTQYF

size: -
D: -
V: TRBV5-1
J: TRBJ1-1
DNA: TGCGCCAGCAACTTCGGCGGGAACACTGAAGCTTTCTTT
CDR3: CASNFGGNTEAFF

size: -
D: -
V: TRBV5-5
J: TRBJ1-5
DNA: TGTGCCAGCAGCCGGGACGCCAATCAGCCCCAGCATTTT
CDR3: CASSRDANQPQHF

size: once
D: TRBD2
V: TRBV7-9
J: TRBJ2-2
DNA: TGTGCCAGCAGATCTAGCGGCTACACCGGGGAGCTGTTTTTT
CDR3: CASRSSGYTGELFF

size: once
D: -
V: TRBV11-2
J: TRBJ1-2
DNA: TGTGCCAGCAGCTTAATTCTCCCCATCGAGACCATTAACTATGGCTACACCTTC
CDR3: CASSLILPIETINYGYTF

size: -
D: -
V: TRBV14
J: TRBJ1-1
DNA: TGTGCCAGCAGACAGTACATGAACACTGAAGCTTTCTTT
CDR3: CASRQYMNTEAFF

size: once
D: TRBD2
V: TRBV27
J: TRBJ2-1
DNA: TGTGCCAGCAGTTTTGGGGGACTAGCTCCTGTGAACAATGAGCAGTTCTTC
CDR3: CASSFGGLAPVNNEQFF

size: -
D: TRBD1
V: TRBV27
J: TRBJ2-5
DNA: TGTGCCAGCAGTTCACTCGGGGACAGGGAAGGGGAGACCCAGTACTTC
CDR3: CASSSLGDREGETQYF

size: -
D: TRBD1
V: TRBV11-3
J: TRBJ2-1
DNA: TGTGCCAGCAGCATTAGAACAGGGGCGGGCTCCTACAATGAGCAGTTCTTC
CDR3: CASSIRTGAGSYNEQFF

size: -
D: TRBD1
V: TRBV27
J: TRBJ1-5
DNA: TGTGCCAGCAGTAAAACATGGGACAGTAACAATCAGCCCCAGCATTTT
CDR3: CASSKTWDSNNQPQHF

size: -
D: -
V: TRBV27
J: TRBJ2-1
DNA: TGTGCCAGCGGGACGTACTTCAATGAGCAGTTCTTC
CDR3: CASGTYFNEQFF

size: -
D: -
V: TRBV24-1
J: TRBJ1-2
DNA: TGTGCCACCAGTGATGGGTTGGGACGCTACACCTTC
CDR3: CATSDGLGRYTF

size: -
D: -
V: TRBV5-6
J: TRBJ1-5
DNA: TGTGCCAGCAGCTTTCAGGGGATTAGCAATCAGCCCCAGCATTTT
CDR3: CASSFQGISNQPQHF

size: -
D: TRBD2
V: TRBV5-1
J: TRBJ2-3
DNA: TGCGCCAGCAGCTTGCTTAGCGGGGGGAGGTCAGATACGCAGTATTTT
CDR3: CASSLLSGGRSDTQYF

size: once
D: TRBD2
V: TRBV5-5
J: TRBJ2-5
DNA: TGTGCCAGCAGCTTGGTGGTCGTGACTAGCGGGGGCCAAGAGACCCAGTACTTC
CDR3: CASSLVVVTSGGQETQYF

size: -
D: -
V: TRBV7-2
J: TRBJ1-2
DNA: TGTGCCAGCAGCTTAGGGGGGAGGCAGGGCTACACCTTC
CDR3: CASSLGGRQGYTF

size: -
D: TRBD1
V: TRBV4-2
J: TRBJ1-6
DNA: TGTGCCAGCAGCCAGGGGGATCTAGGACAGGGCTCCTATAATTCACCCCTCCACTTT
CDR3: CASSQGDLGQGSYNSPLHF

size: once
D: -
V: TRBV5-6
J: TRBJ2-2
DNA: TGTGCCAGCAGCTTGGCCGGGGGGCGGGACACCGGGGAGCTGTTTTTT
CDR3: CASSLAGGRDTGELFF

size: -
D: TRBD1
V: TRBV19
J: TRBJ1-2
DNA: TGTGCCAGTAGTTCGCCAGGGACAGGGGTATATGGCTACACCTTC
CDR3: CASSSPGTGVYGYTF

size: -
D: -
V: TRBV2
J: TRBJ2-3
DNA: TGTGCCAGCAGTGAAAACACAGATACGCAGTATTTT
CDR3: CASSENTDTQYF

size: few
D: -
V: TRBV5-1
J: TRBJ2-3
DNA: TGCGCCAGCAGCCTGGGAGACACAGATACGCAGTATTTT
CDR3: CASSLGDTDTQYF

size: -
D: -
V: TRBV18
J: TRBJ1-5
DNA: TGTGCCAGCTCACAGGGACCGATCAATCAGCCCCAGCATTTT
CDR3: CASSQGPINQPQHF

size: -
D: TRBD1
V: TRBV28
J: TRBJ1-1
DNA: TGTGCCAGCAGTTCGCGAGGACAGGGGGCGACGGGCACTGAAGCTTTCTTT
CDR3: CASSSRGQGATGTEAFF

size: once
D: TRBD2
V: TRBV28
J: TRBJ2-3
DNA: TGTGCCAGCAGTTCCGGGACTAGTGCAGATACGCAGTATTTT
CDR3: CASSSGTSADTQYF

size: -
D: -
V: TRBV25-1
J: TRBJ1-2
DNA: TGTGCCAGCGCGGGACGGGTCTATGGCTACACCTTC
CDR3: CASAGRVYGYTF

size: -
D: -
V: TRBV4-1
J: TRBJ1-1
DNA: TGCGCCAGCAGCCAAGTCTCCAGGACTGAAGCTTTCTTT
CDR3: CASSQVSRTEAFF

size: -
D: TRBD1
V: TRBV7-2
J: TRBJ2-2
DNA: TGTGCCAGCAGCTCCGGGACAGCGAACACCGGGGAGCTGTTTTTT
CDR3: CASSSGTANTGELFF

size: -
D: -
V: TRBV5-8
J: TRBJ1-5
DNA: TGTGCCAGCAGCTTGGGCGCATGGCATCCCCAGCATTTT
CDR3: CASSLGAWHPQHF

size: -
D: -
V: TRBV9
J: TRBJ2-7
DNA: TGTGCCAGCAGCGTGGGGGTAGGGGTTACCTACGAGCAGTACTTC
CDR3: CASSVGVGVTYEQYF

size: -
D: -
V: TRBV3-1/TRBV3-2
J: TRBJ1-6
DNA: TGTGCCAGCAGCCAAGGGGCTAATTCACCCCTCCACTTT
CDR3: CASSQGANSPLHF

size: -
D: TRBD1
V: TRBV4-2
J: TRBJ1-4
DNA: TGTGCCAGCAGCCGACCGGGACAGATGGGGGAAAAACTGTTTTTT
CDR3: CASSRPGQMGEKLFF

size: few
D: -
V: TRBV5-4
J: TRBJ1-3
DNA: TGTGCCAGCAGCTTGGCGGGGCCGGCTGGAAACACCATATATTTT
CDR3: CASSLAGPAGNTIYF

size: -
D: TRBD1
V: TRBV2
J: TRBJ1-1
DNA: TGTGCCAGCAGCGGGAGTTGGAGGGAGGGGGCCACTGAAGCTTTCTTT
CDR3: CASSGSWREGATEAFF